This T cell receptor (beta chain) was documented in a study of cytomegalovirus exposure and HLA in healthy donors. Regarding the study as a whole: Sequencing likely caused a cluster of highly shared sequence variants. Most subjects had HLA-A and HLA-B alleles reportedly predicted accurately by TCR beta sequences.

Per the germline V gene, CDR1 is SGHAT and CDR2 is FQNNGV. Trimming left V 1 base short and J 5 bases short, with 11 bases between. This CDR3 has 14 amino acids. It was with 60 Vbeta and 13 Jbeta primers that the PCR ran. Generated by immunoSEQ multiplex PCR, the TCRdb table keeps only in-frame clones and is missing some. The data show about 190,000 clones, 77% seen once. Concerning this clone: No antigen is known for it.

Sequencing was done on a sample of PBMCs. The sequence derives from a woman in her twenties or thirties in good health and CMV-seropositive. This chain joins TRBV11-2 and TRBJ2-5, with D perhaps matching TRBD2 (6 bases). The DNA of the CDR3 is TGTGCCAGCAGCTTAGCGGGAGTAGGTGAGACCCAGTACTTC. Protein sequence: CASSLAGVGETQYF.